Sequencing of this T cell receptor beta chain was carried out in a study of blood T cell repertoires in COVID-19. In the source study's methods: For nucleated cells, counts were estimated from reference gene primer amplification. Generated by immunoSEQ multiplex PCR, the TCRdb table keeps only in-frame clones and is missing some. D and trimming were read from the DNA, whereas the V and J calls and clone size are those reported in that table. Of some 39,000 clones in the sample, about 77% are singletons; the top ten hold around 27%. This clone appeared a few times. With V trimmed by 0 bases and J by 9 bases, 4 bases remained unmatched. CDR3 length equals 16 residues. Germline lookup yields CDR1 KGHSH and CDR2 LQKENI.

The sample consisted of peripheral blood. The chain couples TRBV18 to TRBJ2-1, with TRBD2 matching over 14 bases. The source is a man at least 80 years old with acute or convalescent COVID-19. DNA for the CDR3: TGTGCCAGCTCACCACCAGGGACTAGCGGGGGCGGTGAGCAGTTCTTC. Residues: CASSPPGTSGGGEQFF.